This record concerns one TCR beta chain sequence. Antigen specificity is unknown. This sample was included in a study of shared clonotypes between healthy human individuals. Study outcomes and limitations: Clonotype sharing among donors likely depends on sequencing depth.

The CDR3 length is 16 residues. V lost 1 base, J lost 2 bases, and 15 bases lay in between. The germline CDR1 and CDR2 sequences are KGHSH and LQKENI. Some clones are missing from TCRdb's copy, which holds only in-frame ones; the method was immunoSEQ multiplex PCR. The sample carries hundreds of thousands of clones, approximately 74% recorded once. CD45RA+ naive and CD45RA-negative memory subsets were separated from CD4+ cells. The sequenced sample consisted of memory CD4+ T cells sorted from blood. The subset was: CD45RA-negative fraction. This TCR derives from a man under 40 in good health. The chain couples TRBV18 to TRBJ2-7, with D perhaps matching TRBD1 (6 bases). The CDR3 spells CASSPLGGRGTYEQYF. In nucleotides, the CDR3 is TGTGCCAGCTCACCACTAGGGGGACGAGGGACCTACGAGCAGTACTTC.